The 29 T cell receptor beta chains given below trace back to one sample, sequenced in a study of blood T cell repertoires in COVID-19. Clones were read by immunoSEQ multiplex PCR, and TCRdb kept only the in-frame ones, dropping some. In the table there are around 190,000 clones, 80% to 90% of which are singletons. Material for sequencing was PBMCs or T cells enriched from blood (not recorded which). The receptor source for this set is a man aged 40-49 years who had recovered from COVID-19.

The chain employs TRBV7-3 and TRBJ2-3; D is ambiguous. Germline V lookup: CDR1 SGHTA, CDR2 FQGTGA. Trimming stripped 4 bases from V and 2 bases from J, with 7 bases between. CDR3 length: 13 residues. CDR3 DNA: TGTGCCAGCAGCTCTATTCACACAGATACGCAGTATTTT. Its protein is CASSSIHTDTQYF. Using reference TRBV7-3 and TRBJ2-3 for the parts outside the CDR3, the full variable domain is GAGVSQTPSNKVTEKGKYVELRCDPISGHTALYWYRQSLGQGPEFLIYFQGTGAADDSGLPNDRFFAVRPEGSVSTLKIQRTERGDSAVYLCASSSIHTDTQYFGPGTRLTVL.

V usage is TRBV10-3 and J usage is TRBJ1-2; tentative D call: TRBD1 (5 bases). The CDR3 is 12 amino acids. CDR1 ENHRY and CDR2 SYGVKD come from the germline V gene. The V end lost 4 bases, the J end lost 6 bases, and 9 bases lay between the germline ends. Written as DNA, the CDR3 is TGTGCCATCAGTGGGACCAGGGATGGCTACACCTTC. Encoded protein: CAISGTRDGYTF.

The genes are TRBV5-8 and TRBJ1-4, with D uncertain. V was cut by 2 bases and J by 4 bases, with 9 bases left in between. Germline loops: CDR1 SGHTS, CDR2 YDEGEE. This CDR3 has 14 residues. The CDR3 sequence: CASSFSGVNEKLFF. The CDR3 nucleotides read TGTGCCAGCAGCTTCAGTGGAGTTAATGAAAAACTGTTTTTT. Using reference TRBV5-8 and TRBJ1-4 for the parts outside the CDR3, the full variable domain is EAGVTQSPTHLIKTRGQQATLRCSPISGHTSVYWYQQALGLGLQFLLWYDEGEERNRGNFPPRFSGRQFPNYSSELNVNALELEDSALYLCASSFSGVNEKLFFGSGTQLSVL.

The gene calls are TRBV19 and TRBJ1-2; 10 bases map to TRBD1. With V trimmed by 4 bases and J by 3 bases, 8 bases remained unmatched. CDR1 LNHDA and CDR2 SQIVND come from the germline V gene (reference sequence). The CDR3 consists of 16 residues. This chain's CDR3 is CASSSIGQGEDYGYTF. The DNA of the CDR3 is TGTGCCAGTAGTAGCATCGGACAGGGGGAAGACTATGGCTACACCTTC.

The chain has TRBV7-9 and TRBJ1-3; D remains ambiguous. The CDR3 is made up of 11 amino acids. Germline loops: CDR1 SEHNR, CDR2 FQNEAQ (reference sequence). V was pared by 3 bases and J by 8 bases, with 5 bases between. CDR3 sequence (DNA): TGTGCCAGCAGCTTTCCTCACACCATATATTTT. It translates to CASSFPHTIYF.

The chain has TRBV10-3 and TRBJ2-1, with 11 positions matching TRBD2. The J segment lost 2 bases and the V segment lost 5 bases, leaving 5 bases of the junction unmatched. CDR3 length equals 16 residues. The germline gives CDR1 ENHRY, CDR2 SYGVKD. In nucleotides, the CDR3 is TGTGCCATCAGTCCTACTAGCGGGAGTACCTACAATGAGCAGTTCTTC. It translates to CAISPTSGSTYNEQFF.

This sequence joins TRBV5-1 and TRBJ1-3, with 7 bases matching TRBD1. The CDR3 runs to 14 residues. The J segment lost 4 bases and the V segment lost 6 bases, leaving 7 bases of the junction unmatched. Germline V gene sequence: CDR1 SGHRS, CDR2 YFSETQ. CDR3: CASKRQGQGNTIYF. Written as DNA, the CDR3 is TGCGCCAGCAAAAGACAGGGCCAAGGAAACACCATATATTTT.

This chain uses TRBV18 with TRBJ1-5, with D perhaps matching TRBD1 (5 bases). With 2 bases removed from V and 2 bases from J, the gap between germline ends came to 13 bases. The germline gives CDR1 KGHSH, CDR2 LQKENI. This CDR3 contains 16 residues. The CDR3 spells CASSPGLGGGNQPQHF. The CDR3 DNA follows: TGTGCCAGCTCACCAGGATTGGGGGGAGGCAATCAGCCCCAGCATTTT.

The V call is TRBV24-1, the J call TRBJ1-1, with D possibly TRBD1 on 6 matching bases. CDR1 is KGHDR and CDR2 is SFDVKD in the germline V gene. The CDR3 runs 11 residues. Deletions cut 8 bases from V and 4 bases from J, with 7 bases between. CDR3: CATTRGTEAFF. The CDR3 DNA reads as TGTGCCACCACCAGGGGCACTGAAGCTTTCTTT.

The V and J genes are TRBV5-4 and TRBJ2-3; D not certain. Germline V CDR1 and CDR2: SGHNT, YYREEE (reference sequence). The V end lost 3 bases, the J end lost 3 bases, and 8 bases lay between the germline ends. The CDR3 is 13 residues long. The CDR3 coding sequence is TGTGCCAGCAGCTCCTACCAAACAGATACGCAGTATTTT. It codes for CASSSYQTDTQYF.

The gene calls are TRBV11-2 and TRBJ2-2, with D tentatively TRBD2 (6 bases). CDR1 is SGHAT, CDR2 FQNNGV, per germline. Deletions cut 5 bases from V and 2 bases from J, with 15 bases between. CDR3 length equals 16 residues. In nucleotides, the CDR3 is TGTGCCAGCAGCCTCGCCGGGACTTATAACACCGGGGAGCTGTTTTTT. It yields the protein CASSLAGTYNTGELFF. The full variable domain, its missing parts supplied by reference TRBV11-2 and TRBJ2-2, is EAGVAQSPRYKIIEKRQSVAFWCNPISGHATLYWYQQILGQGPKLLIQFQNNGVVDDSQLPKDRFSAERLKGVDSTLKIQPAKLEDSAVYLCASSLAGTYNTGELFFGEGSRLTVL.

J is TRBJ1-5 and V is TRBV4-1, with TRBD1 matching over 9 bases. The CDR3 covers 14 residues. V shed 4 bases and J 2 bases; nucleotides not matched to a gene: 0. Germline lookup yields CDR1 MGHRA and CDR2 YSYEKL. The CDR3: CASSRTGGNQPQHF. The DNA for the CDR3 is TGCGCCAGCAGCCGGACAGGGGGCAATCAGCCCCAGCATTTT.

The chain couples TRBV3-1 (or the pseudogene TRBV3-2) to TRBJ2-3, with 7 bases fitting TRBD2. V shed 4 bases and J 4 bases; nucleotides not matched to a gene: 11. The CDR3 consists of 16 residues. Germline loops: CDR1 LGHDT, CDR2 YNNKEL (reference sequence). CDR3 in amino acids: CASSLKPGGPADTQYF. The CDR3 coding sequence is TGTGCCAGCAGCCTCAAACCGGGGGGACCCGCAGATACGCAGTATTTT.

The J gene is TRBJ2-1, the V gene TRBV12-5; 14 bases map to TRBD2. This CDR3 has 15 amino acids. Germline CDR1 and CDR2: LGHNT and FRNRAP. The V segment lost 5 bases and the J segment 6 bases; nucleotides outside the gene matches: 3. CDR3: CASGQGTSGSNEQFF. The DNA for the CDR3 is TGTGCTAGTGGTCAAGGGACTAGCGGGAGCAATGAGCAGTTCTTC.

This chain uses TRBV5-6 with TRBJ2-5, with a possible D match to TRBD1 (5 bases). The CDR3 loop spans 14 amino acids. The V end lost 1 base, the J end lost 7 bases, and 14 bases lay between the germline ends. CDR1 is SGHDT, CDR2 YYEEEE, per germline. CDR3 loop: CASSLRQGVGTQYF. The CDR3 DNA follows: TGTGCCAGCAGCTTGAGGCAGGGCGTTGGGACCCAGTACTTC.

The CDR3 here is CASSDGGARIQYF. The CDR3 nucleotides are TGTGCCAGCAGTGATGGGGGGGCGAGAATTCAGTACTTC. This chain connects TRBV2 to TRBJ2-4; possible D gene TRBD2, 7 bases. V was cut by 3 bases and J by 10 bases, with 13 bases left in between. Germline V gene sequence: CDR1 SNHLY, CDR2 FYNNEI. The CDR3 has 13 amino acids.

This rearrangement joins TRBV6-1 to TRBJ1-2, with D possibly matching TRBD1 (5 bases). Trimming cost V 2 bases and J 7 bases, with 11 bases left between them. The V gene's germline CDR1 is MNHNS and CDR2 SASEGT. The CDR3 is made up of 13 amino acids. DNA for the CDR3: TGTGCCAGCAGTGAATCCTTCGGGGGTGGCTACACCTTC. Translating gives CASSESFGGGYTF.

The chain recombines TRBV27 with TRBJ2-6; D might be TRBD1 (6 bases). V dropped 6 bases and J dropped 0 bases, with 9 bases sitting between them. Germline CDR1 reads MNHEY; CDR2 reads SMNVEV (reference sequence). This CDR3 comprises 15 residues. CDR3 bases: TGTGCCAGCAGAACAGGGCTCTCTGGGGCCAACGTCCTGACTTTC. Protein product: CASRTGLSGANVLTF.

To note about this clone: This CDR3 is also generated by other DNA sequences in the sample. V and J are TRBV12-3 or TRBV12-4 and TRBJ1-2, with D possibly TRBD1 on 5 matching bases. The CDR3 loop spans 13 amino acids. V dropped 3 bases and J dropped 1 base, with 6 bases sitting between them. This chain's CDR3 is CASSLTVNYGYTF. In nucleotides, the CDR3 is TGTGCCAGCAGTTTGACAGTTAACTATGGCTACACCTTC.

This clone is a singleton in its sample. The CDR3 region has the DNA TGTGCCAGCAGTGACAGGGGGCGCAGCACCGGGGAGCTGTTTTTT. This encodes CASSDRGRSTGELFF. J is TRBJ2-2 and V is TRBV2; 8 nucleotides align to TRBD1. Germline assignment: CDR1 SNHLY and CDR2 FYNNEI. J lost 4 bases, V lost 3 bases, and 4 bases had no gene match. This CDR3 comprises 15 residues.

The chain employs TRBV6-1 and TRBJ1-2; unclear D gene. The CDR3 has 15 amino acids. Per the germline V gene, CDR1 is MNHNS and CDR2 is SASEGT. The germline V and J ends were trimmed by 3 bases and 4 bases, with 15 bases remaining between them. This CDR3 reads CASSEPRTIGYGYTF. As DNA, the CDR3 is TGTGCCAGCAGTGAGCCCCGAACGATCGGCTATGGCTACACCTTC.

This clone appeared many times. This chain uses TRBV30 with TRBJ1-6; 8 bases are shared with TRBD1. This CDR3 has 12 amino acids. The germline V gene has CDR1 GTSNPN and CDR2 SVGIG (reference sequence). V lost 7 bases, J lost 6 bases, and 2 bases stayed unmatched. CDR3 bases: TGTGCCTCGGACAGGGCTAATTCACCCCTCCACTTT. This encodes CASDRANSPLHF.

V is TRBV9 and J is TRBJ2-7; D perhaps matches TRBD2 (5 bases). Trimming cost V 1 base and J 2 bases, with 13 bases left between them. This CDR3 contains 15 residues. Germline CDR1 reads SGDLS; CDR2 reads YYNGEE. The CDR3 reads CASSVSGLPTYEQYF. The CDR3 DNA reads TGTGCCAGCAGCGTATCCGGACTTCCCACCTACGAGCAGTACTTC.

This clone was counted only a few times. This rearrangement joins TRBV2 to TRBJ1-5, with 9 bases aligning to TRBD1. The CDR3 is 15 residues long. With V trimmed by 2 bases and J by 7 bases, 6 bases remained unmatched. Germline lookup yields CDR1 SNHLY and CDR2 FYNNEI. As DNA, the CDR3 is TGTGCCAGCAGTGAAATGGGACAGGGATTCCAGCCCCAGCATTTT. Translating it yields CASSEMGQGFQPQHF.

The V and J genes are TRBV7-9 and TRBJ1-1; D is possibly TRBD1 (5 bases). Germline CDR1 is SEHNR and CDR2 is FQNEAQ (reference sequence). The germline V and J ends were trimmed by 1 base and 4 bases, with 19 bases remaining between them. The CDR3 is 17 amino acids. CDR3 nucleotide sequence: TGTGCCAGCAGCTTAGGAATCGGAGGAGGGGCGGTCACTGAAGCTTTCTTT. It specifies CASSLGIGGGAVTEAFF.

The rearrangement joins TRBV7-9 to TRBJ1-2; 7 bases line up with TRBD1. V shed 1 base and J 13 bases; nucleotides not matched to a gene: 6. Germline CDR1 reads SEHNR; CDR2 reads FQNEAQ (reference sequence). The CDR3 totals 12 residues. The CDR3 loop is CASSLEGARFTF. The CDR3 DNA is TGTGCCAGCAGCTTAGAGGGGGCGAGATTCACCTTC. Full variable domain (missing parts from reference TRBV7-9 and TRBJ1-2): DTGVSQNPRHKITKRGQNVTFRCDPISEHNRLYWYRQTLGQGPEFLTYFQNEAQLEKSRLLSDRFSAERPKGSFSTLEIQRTEQGDSAMYLCASSLEGARFTFGSGTRLTVV.

This rearrangement joins TRBV5-1 to TRBJ1-1; the D is unclear. V lost 2 bases and J 1 base, leaving 9 bases between the germline ends. CDR1 is SGHRS, CDR2 YFSETQ, per germline. There are 14 residues in the CDR3. The CDR3 sequence is CASSFDGGNTEAFF. The DNA for the CDR3 is TGCGCCAGCAGCTTTGACGGAGGGAACACTGAAGCTTTCTTT.

V and J are TRBV9 and TRBJ1-3; D perhaps matches TRBD1 (5 bases). Germline values: CDR1 SGDLS, CDR2 YYNGEE. There are 16 residues in the CDR3. Trimming removed 4 bases from V and 4 bases from J, with 18 bases in between. The CDR3 bases are TGTGCCAGCAGCCCAGGGCCCCCTCAGGGCGGAAACACCATATATTTT. It encodes CASSPGPPQGGNTIYF. The variable domain in full, with the rest retrieved from reference TRBV9 and TRBJ1-3, is DSGVTQTPKHLITATGQRVTLRCSPRSGDLSVYWYQQSLDQGLQFLIQYYNGEERAKGNILERFSAQQFPDLHSELNLSSLELGDSALYFCASSPGPPQGGNTIYFGEGSWLTVV.

This chain uses TRBV19 with TRBJ1-2; 10 nucleotides match TRBD1. CDR3 length: 16 residues. Germline V CDR1 and CDR2: LNHDA, SQIVND (reference sequence). J was trimmed by 6 bases and V by 4 bases; bases with no gene match: 11. The CDR3 is CASSRTGTGEDHGYTF. DNA of the CDR3: TGTGCCAGTAGTAGAACCGGGACAGGGGAGGACCATGGCTACACCTTC.